This T cell receptor beta chain stems from a study of shared clonotypes between healthy human individuals. Deep-level settings were used for running the assay. Unsorted PBMC contributed 250 to 300 ng DNA, 30,000 or so T cell genomes, to each replicate PCR. Data came from immunoSEQ multiplex PCR; TCRdb stores just in-frame clones and leaves some out. Here the sample spans about half a million clones, around 79% being singletons. Points on this clone: Its specificity is not known.

V was shortened by 4 bases and J by 2 bases, with 11 bases between the two germline ends. Germline V gene data show CDR1 as SQVTM and CDR2 as ANQGSEA. The CDR3 spans 13 residues. Study-level results: An anticipated effect of sequencing depth on clonotype sharing among donors was recognized. Genetic and exposure-history diversity was limited by the few donors.

The rearrangement uses TRBV29-1 and TRBJ1-1; D is ambiguous. This clonotype was sampled from a woman in her thirties or forties in good health. Some clones in this sample may be carry-over from other donors' samples. Sequenced material: PBMCs. CDR3 region: CSVGADRNTEAFF. As DNA, the CDR3 is TGCAGCGTTGGGGCGGATAGAAACACTGAAGCTTTCTTT.